This is a list of T cell receptor beta chains from one sample in a study of cytomegalovirus exposure and HLA in healthy donors. Measured with immunoSEQ multiplex PCR; TCRdb has only the in-frame clones, and not every one. The data hold about 110,000 clones, with over 60% observed a single time. The specimen sequenced was PBMCs. The receptors were gathered from a woman between 45 and 60 years old in good health and CMV-seropositive. CDR3s include the opening cysteine and the closing phenylalanine or tryptophan. The D gene is left open where the match is weak. Rows give clone size only sometimes, using once, few, many, or a class for an expanded clone.

d_call	v_call	j_call	clone_size	cdr3_aa	cdr3_nt
-	TRBV11-2	TRBJ2-7	-	CASSLDLSEQYF	TGTGCCAGCAGCTTAGATTTGAGCGAGCAGTACTTC
TRBD2	TRBV7-2	TRBJ2-7	-	CASSSGVAGPPQYF	TGTGCCAGCAGCTCCGGGGTAGCGGGGCCCCCTCAGTACTTC
TRBD2	TRBV11-2	TRBJ2-1	-	CASSPIAGGLGGEQFF	TGTGCCAGCAGCCCAATAGCGGGGGGCCTGGGGGGTGAGCAGTTCTTC
TRBD2	TRBV4-1	TRBJ2-5	-	CASSQGTSGGPQETQYF	TGCGCCAGCAGCCAAGGGACTAGCGGGGGGCCGCAGGAGACCCAGTACTTC
TRBD2	TRBV4-3	TRBJ2-7	-	CASSHLGGDYEQYF	TGCGCCAGCAGCCACCTGGGGGGGGATTACGAGCAGTACTTC
TRBD1	TRBV6-5	TRBJ1-1	-	CASSIQGNWAEAFF	TGTGCCAGCAGTATACAGGGGAATTGGGCTGAAGCTTTCTTT
-	TRBV5-1	TRBJ1-3	-	CASNPTGASGNTIYF	TGCGCCAGCAACCCGACAGGAGCCTCTGGAAACACCATATATTTT
-	TRBV7-3	TRBJ2-1	-	CASSLLRGPGNEQFF	TGTGCCAGCAGCTTATTGCGGGGGCCGGGGAATGAGCAGTTCTTC
TRBD2	TRBV5-1	TRBJ2-5	-	CASSAGTTQGTQYF	TGCGCCAGCAGCGCGGGGACTACGCAAGGGACCCAGTACTTC
TRBD1	TRBV5-6	TRBJ1-1	-	CASSLAGTGGTEAFF	TGTGCCAGCAGCTTGGCCGGGACAGGGGGTACTGAAGCTTTCTTT
TRBD2	TRBV7-9	TRBJ2-5	once	CASSPGTSGKTQYF	TGTGCCAGCAGCCCCGGGACTAGCGGCAAGACCCAGTACTTC
-	TRBV6-1	TRBJ1-5	-	CASRQGSNQPQHF	TGTGCCAGCAGACAGGGAAGCAATCAGCCCCAGCATTTT
-	TRBV6-5	TRBJ1-1	few	CASSYSGVLAFF	TGTGCCAGCAGTTACTCAGGGGTTTTGGCTTTCTTT
-	TRBV15	TRBJ2-7	-	CATSSFKGGSYEQYF	TGTGCCACCAGCAGCTTTAAAGGAGGCTCCTACGAGCAGTACTTC
-	TRBV18	TRBJ2-6	-	CASSPVAGANVLTF	TGTGCCAGCTCACCAGTCGCTGGGGCCAACGTCCTGACTTTC
-	TRBV7-2	TRBJ2-1	-	CASSPNFYNEQFF	TGTGCCAGCAGCCCTAACTTCTACAATGAGCAGTTCTTC
-	TRBV28	TRBJ1-6	-	CASSLPHGNSPLHF	TGTGCCAGCAGTTTGCCCCACGGGAATTCACCCCTCCACTTT
-	TRBV7-9	TRBJ1-6	-	CSSSLAGNSPLHF	TGTTCCAGCAGCTTAGCCGGTAATTCACCCCTCCACTTT
-	TRBV30	TRBJ1-4	-	CAAGGGGEKLFF	TGTGCCGCCGGGGGGGGCGGTGAAAAACTGTTTTTT
-	TRBV2	TRBJ1-5	few	CASSGKAYSNQPQHF	TGTGCCAGCAGTGGTAAAGCTTATAGCAATCAGCCCCAGCATTTT
-	TRBV28	TRBJ2-3	-	CASSPIAVPPRTQYF	TGTGCCAGCAGCCCGATAGCGGTCCCCCCGCGAACGCAGTATTTT
TRBD2	TRBV7-6	TRBJ2-7	-	CASSLDWGSGATLEQYF	TGTGCCAGCAGCTTAGATTGGGGTAGCGGGGCGACTCTCGAGCAGTACTTC
-	TRBV7-9	TRBJ1-2	-	CASSLDGGLHYTF	TGTGCCAGCAGCTTAGACGGGGGGCTTCACTACACCTTC
-	TRBV5-4	TRBJ2-7	-	CASSLDRSYEQYF	TGTGCCAGCAGCTTGGACAGAAGCTACGAGCAGTACTTC
TRBD1	TRBV5-1	TRBJ2-3	-	CASTVGTGNTDTQYF	TGCGCCAGCACCGTAGGGACAGGGAACACAGATACGCAGTATTTT
-	TRBV4-3	TRBJ2-5	-	CASSQSLAGGILRETQYF	TGCGCCAGCAGCCAATCCCTCGCAGGGGGGATTCTCAGAGAGACCCAGTACTTC
-	TRBV5-1	TRBJ2-1	-	CASSLLSGNEQFF	TGCGCCAGCAGCTTGTTATCGGGCAATGAGCAGTTCTTC
TRBD1	TRBV5-1	TRBJ1-4	-	CASRPTGDATTDEKLFF	TGCGCCAGCAGGCCCACAGGGGATGCGACGACTGATGAAAAACTGTTTTTT
TRBD1	TRBV15	TRBJ1-1	-	CATSRWTGKGNSEAFF	TGTGCCACCAGCAGATGGACAGGTAAAGGTAACAGTGAAGCTTTCTTT
-	TRBV29-1	TRBJ1-2	-	CSVEDRVTGTNYGYTF	TGCAGCGTTGAAGACCGCGTAACAGGGACTAACTATGGCTACACCTTC
-	TRBV30	TRBJ2-2	-	CAWSRGMPGELFF	TGTGCCTGGAGTAGAGGGATGCCCGGGGAGCTGTTTTTT
TRBD1	TRBV5-1	TRBJ2-1	-	CASSRGQGNYEQFF	TGCGCCAGCAGCCGGGGACAGGGTAATTATGAGCAGTTCTTC
TRBD1	TRBV11-2	TRBJ1-5	-	CASSRDRESNQPQHF	TGTGCCAGCAGCCGGGACAGGGAGAGTAATCAGCCCCAGCATTTT
TRBD2	TRBV15	TRBJ2-7	-	CATSRSGGALAYEQYF	TGTGCCACCAGCCGTAGCGGGGGGGCCCTGGCCTACGAGCAGTACTTC
-	TRBV30	TRBJ1-3	-	CAWRPPGGGNTIYF	TGTGCCTGGAGGCCTCCCGGTGGTGGAAACACCATATATTTT
-	TRBV6-5	TRBJ2-3	-	CASIATGTDTQYF	TGTGCCAGCATTGCGACAGGAACAGATACGCAGTATTTT
-	TRBV7-9	TRBJ1-2	-	CASILADTRRGYTF	TGTGCCAGCATCCTTGCGGACACACGGCGGGGCTACACCTTC
TRBD2	TRBV29-1	TRBJ2-3	-	CSVEDPRSGGGEDTQYF	TGCAGCGTTGAGGACCCCCGGTCGGGCGGGGGGGAGGATACGCAGTATTTT
TRBD1	TRBV28	TRBJ2-4	-	CASSLSGTGGIQYF	TGTGCCAGCAGCCTATCTGGGACAGGGGGCATTCAGTACTTC
-	TRBV5-4	TRBJ1-2	-	CASSPRPGGYGYTF	TGTGCCAGCAGCCCTCGTCCGGGGGGCTATGGCTACACCTTC
-	TRBV2	TRBJ2-2	-	CASSELIHPLGELFF	TGTGCCAGCAGTGAACTAATCCACCCCCTCGGGGAGCTGTTTTTT
TRBD1	TRBV28	TRBJ1-1	-	CASTLQGADTEAFF	TGTGCCAGCACCCTACAGGGGGCCGACACTGAAGCTTTCTTT
TRBD1	TRBV6-6	TRBJ1-1	few	CASRGDRELTEAFF	TGTGCCAGCAGGGGGGACAGGGAGCTTACTGAAGCTTTCTTT
TRBD1	TRBV7-3	TRBJ2-1	-	CASSPQTGSSYNEQFF	TGTGCCAGCAGCCCGCAGACAGGGAGCTCCTACAATGAGCAGTTCTTC
-	TRBV2	TRBJ2-7	few	CASSVGGKQGEQYF	TGTGCCAGCAGTGTGGGAGGGAAACAGGGCGAGCAGTACTTC
TRBD1	TRBV2	TRBJ1-4	-	CASSYEQGSVATNEKLFF	TGTGCCAGCAGTTACGAACAGGGGAGTGTAGCAACTAATGAAAAACTGTTTTTT
-	TRBV5-8	TRBJ1-5	-	CASSQGVRQGSQPQHF	TGCGCCAGCAGCCAAGGTGTTCGGCAGGGGTCTCAGCCCCAGCATTTT
-	TRBV5-6	TRBJ2-7	few	CASSLAGRGEQYF	TGTGCCAGCAGCTTGGCCGGCCGCGGTGAGCAGTACTTC
TRBD1	TRBV19	TRBJ2-1	-	CASSTLGQGAYNEQFF	TGTGCCAGTAGTACCCTGGGACAGGGGGCCTACAATGAGCAGTTCTTC
TRBD1	TRBV30	TRBJ1-2	-	CAWRRINRGWGYTF	TGTGCCTGGAGGAGAATAAACAGGGGTTGGGGCTACACCTTC